This is a list of T cell receptor beta chains from one sample in a study of beta chain features in type 1 diabetes. The data were produced by immunoSEQ multiplex PCR, yet TCRdb's version contains in-frame clones alone and is incomplete. The sample shows 350,000 to 450,000 clones, roughly 16% of them seen only once. The sample comprised naive CD4+ T cells from blood. Every receptor here comes from a woman between 18 and 30 years old in good health. The CDR3 runs from the conserved cysteine through the conserved F or W. Each record gives: V gene, J gene, D gene, clone size, CDR3 protein, CDR3 DNA. D genes are given only for firm matches. Clone size appears in some rows only: once, few, many, or a class for an expanded clone.

v_call: TRBV16; j_call: TRBJ2-4; d_call: NA; clone_size: NA; cdr3_aa: CASSRARLDIQYF; cdr3_nt: TGTGCCAGCAGCCGGGCCCGCCTCGACATTCAGTACTTC
v_call: TRBV30; j_call: TRBJ2-3; d_call: TRBD1; clone_size: NA; cdr3_aa: CAWSLGQGSDTQYF; cdr3_nt: TGTGCCTGGAGCCTGGGACAGGGGTCAGATACGCAGTATTTT
v_call: TRBV20-1; j_call: TRBJ1-2; d_call: TRBD1; clone_size: NA; cdr3_aa: CSARDRGGYTF; cdr3_nt: TGCAGTGCTAGGGACAGGGGCGGCTACACCTTC
v_call: TRBV7-9; j_call: TRBJ1-1; d_call: NA; clone_size: few; cdr3_aa: CASSPSVSWYTEAFF; cdr3_nt: TGTGCCAGCAGCCCCAGTGTATCGTGGTACACTGAAGCTTTCTTT
v_call: TRBV7-6; j_call: TRBJ2-1; d_call: TRBD1; clone_size: NA; cdr3_aa: CASSSLEDRGHNEQFF; cdr3_nt: TGTGCCAGCAGCTCCCTGGAGGACAGGGGGCACAATGAGCAGTTCTTC
v_call: TRBV4-1; j_call: TRBJ2-4; d_call: TRBD2; clone_size: NA; cdr3_aa: CASSQHLAGVQNIQYF; cdr3_nt: TGCGCCAGCAGCCAGCACTTAGCGGGAGTACAGAACATTCAGTACTTC
v_call: TRBV5-1; j_call: TRBJ2-2; d_call: TRBD2; clone_size: NA; cdr3_aa: CASSWGGPSTGELFF; cdr3_nt: TGCGCCAGCAGCTGGGGAGGGCCCAGCACCGGGGAGCTGTTTTTT
v_call: TRBV29-1; j_call: TRBJ2-1; d_call: TRBD1; clone_size: few; cdr3_aa: CSVTPTGDNEQFF; cdr3_nt: TGCAGCGTCACCCCCACAGGGGACAATGAGCAGTTCTTC
v_call: TRBV2; j_call: TRBJ1-2; d_call: NA; clone_size: few; cdr3_aa: CASSLGQTNYGYTF; cdr3_nt: TGTGCCAGCAGTTTAGGACAGACTAACTATGGCTACACCTTC
v_call: TRBV7-9; j_call: TRBJ2-1; d_call: TRBD2; clone_size: few; cdr3_aa: CASSAAGTYNEQFF; cdr3_nt: TGTGCCAGCAGTGCAGCGGGAACCTACAATGAGCAGTTCTTC
v_call: TRBV7-8; j_call: TRBJ2-1; d_call: TRBD2; clone_size: NA; cdr3_aa: CASSQGTSGKTEQFF; cdr3_nt: TGTGCCAGCAGCCAAGGGACTAGCGGGAAGACTGAGCAGTTCTTC
v_call: TRBV18; j_call: TRBJ2-1; d_call: NA; clone_size: NA; cdr3_aa: CASSPPGYNEQFF; cdr3_nt: TGTGCCAGCTCACCTCCGGGTTACAATGAGCAGTTCTTC
v_call: TRBV5-6; j_call: TRBJ2-7; d_call: NA; clone_size: NA; cdr3_aa: CASSLKTGNYEQYF; cdr3_nt: TGTGCCAGCAGCTTGAAAACAGGGAACTACGAGCAGTACTTC
v_call: TRBV21-1; j_call: TRBJ1-5; d_call: NA; clone_size: NA; cdr3_aa: CATPDRVSNQPQHF; cdr3_nt: TGTGCCACCCCGGACAGGGTCAGCAATCAGCCCCAGCATTTT
v_call: TRBV5-1; j_call: TRBJ1-1; d_call: TRBD1; clone_size: NA; cdr3_aa: CASSPYRDRVPEAFF; cdr3_nt: TGCGCCAGCAGCCCGTACCGGGACAGGGTTCCTGAAGCTTTCTTT
v_call: TRBV9; j_call: TRBJ2-5; d_call: NA; clone_size: few; cdr3_aa: CASSRDTQETQYF; cdr3_nt: TGTGCCAGCAGCAGGGACACTCAAGAGACCCAGTACTTC
v_call: TRBV28; j_call: TRBJ2-5; d_call: TRBD1; clone_size: NA; cdr3_aa: CASSPHDRGETQYF; cdr3_nt: TGTGCCAGCAGTCCTCATGACAGGGGCGAGACCCAGTACTTC
v_call: TRBV2; j_call: TRBJ2-6; d_call: TRBD1; clone_size: NA; cdr3_aa: CASSGSGTAYSGANVLTF; cdr3_nt: TGTGCCAGCAGTGGCTCCGGGACAGCTTACTCTGGGGCCAACGTCCTGACTTTC
v_call: TRBV6-5; j_call: TRBJ2-5; d_call: NA; clone_size: few; cdr3_aa: CASSQPGQLQETQYF; cdr3_nt: TGTGCCAGCAGTCAACCTGGACAGCTCCAAGAGACCCAGTACTTC
v_call: TRBV2; j_call: TRBJ1-5; d_call: NA; clone_size: NA; cdr3_aa: CASSGGENQPQHF; cdr3_nt: TGTGCCAGCAGTGGTGGGGAGAATCAGCCCCAGCATTTT
v_call: TRBV28; j_call: TRBJ2-1; d_call: TRBD2; clone_size: NA; cdr3_aa: CASSLSGSSYNEQFF; cdr3_nt: TGTGCCAGCAGTCTAAGCGGGAGCTCCTACAATGAGCAGTTCTTC
v_call: TRBV6-5; j_call: TRBJ2-7; d_call: NA; clone_size: NA; cdr3_aa: CASGGVGEQYF; cdr3_nt: TGTGCCAGCGGAGGGGTTGGCGAGCAGTACTTC
v_call: TRBV28; j_call: TRBJ2-2; d_call: NA; clone_size: few; cdr3_aa: CASRTLTGELFF; cdr3_nt: TGTGCCAGCAGAACTCTCACCGGGGAGCTGTTTTTT
v_call: TRBV5-4; j_call: TRBJ2-5; d_call: NA; clone_size: few; cdr3_aa: CASSFRGSGGETQYF; cdr3_nt: TGTGCCAGCAGCTTTAGAGGGTCAGGCGGGGAGACCCAGTACTTC
v_call: TRBV14; j_call: TRBJ1-1; d_call: NA; clone_size: few; cdr3_aa: CASSPTRYTEAFF; cdr3_nt: TGTGCCAGCAGCCCGACTAGATACACTGAAGCTTTCTTT
v_call: TRBV30; j_call: TRBJ1-2; d_call: TRBD1; clone_size: NA; cdr3_aa: CAWTRGSSTGVYGYTF; cdr3_nt: TGTGCCTGGACTCGCGGGTCCTCGACAGGGGTGTATGGCTACACCTTC
v_call: TRBV7-9; j_call: TRBJ2-2; d_call: TRBD2; clone_size: NA; cdr3_aa: CASSSSGLAGAGELFF; cdr3_nt: TGTGCCAGCAGCTCCTCGGGACTAGCGGGAGCCGGGGAGCTGTTTTTT
v_call: TRBV15; j_call: TRBJ1-2; d_call: TRBD1; clone_size: few; cdr3_aa: CATSRGGQGDYGYTF; cdr3_nt: TGTGCCACCAGCAGAGGGGGACAGGGTGACTATGGCTACACCTTC
v_call: TRBV5-1; j_call: TRBJ2-3; d_call: TRBD1; clone_size: NA; cdr3_aa: CASRIQGQGTDTQYF; cdr3_nt: TGCGCCAGCAGGATCCAGGGACAGGGCACAGATACGCAGTATTTT
v_call: TRBV7-3; j_call: TRBJ2-1; d_call: NA; clone_size: NA; cdr3_aa: CASSSEVRQKQFF; cdr3_nt: TGTGCCAGCAGCTCCGAGGTTAGGCAGAAGCAGTTCTTC
v_call: TRBV29-1; j_call: TRBJ1-2; d_call: TRBD1; clone_size: NA; cdr3_aa: CSVWTGGNYGYTF; cdr3_nt: TGCAGCGTTTGGACAGGGGGGAACTATGGCTACACCTTC
v_call: TRBV30; j_call: TRBJ2-7; d_call: TRBD1; clone_size: few; cdr3_aa: CAWGADRGPYEQYF; cdr3_nt: TGTGCCTGGGGGGCGGACAGGGGGCCCTACGAGCAGTACTTC
v_call: TRBV28; j_call: TRBJ1-1; d_call: NA; clone_size: few; cdr3_aa: CASFSRGAESEAFF; cdr3_nt: TGTGCCAGCTTCTCTCGGGGGGCAGAATCAGAAGCTTTCTTT
v_call: TRBV6-6; j_call: TRBJ1-2; d_call: TRBD1; clone_size: NA; cdr3_aa: CASSSGQGYGYTF; cdr3_nt: TGTGCCAGCAGTTCGGGACAGGGTTATGGCTACACCTTC
v_call: TRBV5-1; j_call: TRBJ2-6; d_call: NA; clone_size: few; cdr3_aa: CASSLFVSFSGANVLTF; cdr3_nt: TGCGCCAGCAGCTTGTTTGTATCCTTCTCTGGGGCCAACGTCCTGACTTTC
v_call: TRBV29-1; j_call: TRBJ1-2; d_call: NA; clone_size: NA; cdr3_aa: CSVEWQSDYGYTF; cdr3_nt: TGCAGCGTTGAATGGCAGAGCGACTATGGCTACACCTTC
v_call: TRBV7-3; j_call: TRBJ2-1; d_call: NA; clone_size: NA; cdr3_aa: CASSVIAATNEQFF; cdr3_nt: TGTGCCAGCAGCGTCATAGCGGCCACCAATGAGCAGTTCTTC
v_call: TRBV27; j_call: TRBJ2-1; d_call: NA; clone_size: NA; cdr3_aa: CASSLQGIANRFF; cdr3_nt: TGTGCCAGCAGCCTACAGGGAATCGCGAACCGGTTCTTC
v_call: TRBV5-1; j_call: TRBJ1-1; d_call: NA; clone_size: few; cdr3_aa: CASSLEQGNTEAFF; cdr3_nt: TGCGCCAGCAGCTTGGAGCAGGGGAACACTGAAGCTTTCTTT
v_call: TRBV15; j_call: TRBJ2-7; d_call: NA; clone_size: few; cdr3_aa: CATSRGTDTSYEQYF; cdr3_nt: TGTGCCACCAGCAGAGGGACAGATACTTCCTACGAGCAGTACTTC
v_call: TRBV9; j_call: TRBJ2-7; d_call: TRBD2; clone_size: NA; cdr3_aa: CASSVGLAGEDEQYF; cdr3_nt: TGTGCCAGCAGCGTAGGACTAGCGGGAGAGGACGAGCAGTACTTC
v_call: TRBV30; j_call: TRBJ2-7; d_call: NA; clone_size: NA; cdr3_aa: CAWSVTRVEQYF; cdr3_nt: TGTGCCTGGAGTGTGACTCGGGTAGAGCAGTACTTC
v_call: TRBV29-1; j_call: TRBJ2-6; d_call: NA; clone_size: few; cdr3_aa: CSVAVRSGANVLTF; cdr3_nt: TGCAGCGTTGCAGTGCGGTCTGGGGCCAACGTCCTGACTTTC
v_call: TRBV5-1; j_call: TRBJ2-3; d_call: NA; clone_size: few; cdr3_aa: CASSLVQASTDTQYF; cdr3_nt: TGCGCCAGCAGCTTGGTGCAGGCCAGCACAGATACGCAGTATTTT
v_call: TRBV6-1; j_call: TRBJ2-1; d_call: TRBD2; clone_size: NA; cdr3_aa: CASSGSGEIKQFF; cdr3_nt: TGTGCCAGCAGTGGTAGCGGGGAAATTAAGCAGTTCTTC
v_call: TRBV7-9; j_call: TRBJ1-5; d_call: NA; clone_size: few; cdr3_aa: CASSFLNQPQHF; cdr3_nt: TGTGCCAGCAGCTTTCTAAATCAGCCCCAGCATTTT
v_call: TRBV30; j_call: TRBJ2-7; d_call: TRBD1; clone_size: NA; cdr3_aa: CAWSVPGQGVYEQYF; cdr3_nt: TGTGCCTGGAGTGTCCCGGGACAGGGAGTCTACGAGCAGTACTTC
v_call: TRBV6-4; j_call: TRBJ2-2; d_call: NA; clone_size: NA; cdr3_aa: CASSPDILRTGELFF; cdr3_nt: TGTGCCAGCAGCCCCGACATCCTACGGACCGGGGAGCTGTTTTTT
v_call: TRBV30; j_call: TRBJ1-2; d_call: NA; clone_size: few; cdr3_aa: CAWSRDTYNYGYTF; cdr3_nt: TGTGCCTGGAGCCGGGACACATATAACTATGGCTACACCTTC
v_call: TRBV28; j_call: TRBJ1-2; d_call: NA; clone_size: NA; cdr3_aa: CASSSLPGEAYGYTF; cdr3_nt: TGTGCCAGCAGTTCACTCCCGGGGGAGGCCTATGGCTACACCTTC
v_call: TRBV19; j_call: TRBJ2-7; d_call: TRBD2; clone_size: few; cdr3_aa: CASRLSGSRAYEQYF; cdr3_nt: TGTGCCAGTAGACTGAGCGGGAGTAGAGCCTACGAGCAGTACTTC
v_call: TRBV5-4; j_call: TRBJ2-2; d_call: TRBD2; clone_size: few; cdr3_aa: CASSFGREGRSGELFF; cdr3_nt: TGTGCCAGCAGCTTTGGGCGGGAGGGCCGATCAGGGGAGCTGTTTTTT
v_call: TRBV9; j_call: TRBJ2-3; d_call: TRBD1; clone_size: few; cdr3_aa: CASSVRQGRPDTQYF; cdr3_nt: TGTGCCAGCAGCGTCCGACAGGGTAGGCCAGATACGCAGTATTTT
v_call: TRBV15; j_call: TRBJ2-3; d_call: NA; clone_size: NA; cdr3_aa: CATSRVPGGTDTQYF; cdr3_nt: TGTGCCACCAGCAGAGTTCCAGGGGGCACAGATACGCAGTATTTT
v_call: TRBV4-1; j_call: TRBJ1-2; d_call: NA; clone_size: few; cdr3_aa: CASSSLHGGLPHGYTF; cdr3_nt: TGCGCCAGCAGCTCCCTCCATGGGGGCCTCCCGCATGGCTACACCTTC
v_call: TRBV7-2; j_call: TRBJ2-1; d_call: NA; clone_size: NA; cdr3_aa: CASSLDGGVGVGEQFF; cdr3_nt: TGTGCCAGCAGCCTTGATGGAGGGGTGGGAGTAGGGGAGCAGTTCTTC
v_call: TRBV19; j_call: TRBJ1-2; d_call: TRBD1; clone_size: NA; cdr3_aa: CASNSGTAYGYTF; cdr3_nt: TGTGCCAGTAATTCAGGGACAGCCTATGGCTACACCTTC
v_call: TRBV7-9; j_call: TRBJ1-1; d_call: TRBD1; clone_size: NA; cdr3_aa: CASTDRGKNTEAFF; cdr3_nt: TGTGCCAGCACAGACAGGGGAAAGAACACTGAAGCTTTCTTT
v_call: TRBV7-9; j_call: TRBJ2-7; d_call: TRBD1; clone_size: few; cdr3_aa: CASSFPEMGTGTYF; cdr3_nt: TGTGCCAGCAGCTTTCCGGAAATGGGGACAGGGACGTACTTC
v_call: TRBV10-3; j_call: TRBJ2-1; d_call: NA; clone_size: NA; cdr3_aa: CAISEGQGSYNEQFF; cdr3_nt: TGTGCCATCAGTGAGGGTCAGGGCTCCTACAATGAGCAGTTCTTC